This is a list of T cell receptor beta chains from one sample in a study of blood T cells in healthy people across ages. TCRdb processed the 5' RACE reads anew with MiXCR; each CDR3 protein has one entry. The sample shows 700,000 or so distinct CDR3 sequences, approximately 40% of them seen only once. Sequencing was performed on blood. The source of these receptors is an elderly man in good health. The CDR3 runs from the conserved cysteine through the conserved F or W. D genes are given only for firm matches. Expanded clones are given a class, and other clones once, few, many or no size at all.

>TRBJ2-7|.|.|TRBV6-5
CASGTDARSSEQYF
TGTGCCAGCGGTACGGACGCGCGAAGTTCCGAGCAGTACTTC
>TRBJ1-2|.|few|TRBV27
CASSLSYGLNYGYTF
TGTGCCAGCAGTTTATCGTATGGGTTGAATTATGGCTACACCTTC
>TRBJ2-2|TRBD2|many|TRBV11-2
CASSFRTSGPGELFF
TGTGCCAGCAGCTTCCGAACTAGCGGTCCCGGGGAGCTGTTTTTT
>TRBJ2-7|.|few|TRBV7-2
CASSLAIGEQYF
TGTGCCAGCAGCTTAGCCATTGGTGAGCAGTACTTC
>TRBJ2-3|.|.|TRBV4-3
CASSQEGSTDTQYF
TGCGCCAGCAGCCAAGAAGGGAGCACAGATACGCAGTATTTT
>TRBJ1-6|TRBD1|.|TRBV9
CASSAGTGDNSPLHF
TGTGCCAGCAGCGCCGGGACAGGGGATAATTCACCCCTCCACTTT
>TRBJ2-2|TRBD1|.|TRBV7-3
CASSLTSTGGITGELFF
TGTGCCAGCAGCTTAACATCGACAGGGGGTATTACCGGGGAGCTGTTTTTT
>TRBJ1-2|.|few|TRBV24-1
CATSTPDTTNYGYTF
TGTGCCACCAGTACCCCGGACACCACTAACTATGGCTACACCTTC
>TRBJ2-3|.|.|TRBV5-1
CASSPLISTDTQYF
TGCGCCAGCAGCCCGCTAATTAGTACAGATACGCAGTATTTT
>TRBJ2-7|TRBD1|.|TRBV10-3
CAISSGTGGLREQYF
TGTGCCATCAGTTCCGGGACAGGGGGGTTGAGGGAGCAGTACTTC
>TRBJ2-1|.|once|TRBV14
CASSQSASYNEQFF
TGTGCCAGCAGCCAAAGCGCCTCCTACAATGAGCAGTTCTTC
>TRBJ1-3|.|.|TRBV9
CASSAQTGTGNTIYF
TGTGCCAGCAGCGCACAGACAGGTACTGGAAACACCATATATTTT
>TRBJ2-7|.|few|TRBV11-2
CASSPRDGGYEQYF
TGTGCCAGCAGCCCCCGGGACGGAGGCTACGAGCAGTACTTC
>TRBJ2-3|TRBD2|few|TRBV20-1
CRSGSRDTQYF
TGCCGTAGCGGGAGCCGAGATACGCAGTATTTT
>TRBJ1-1|.|many|TRBV7-9
CASSRSGDTEAFF
TGTGCCAGCAGCCGATCCGGGGACACTGAAGCTTTCTTT
>TRBJ2-3|TRBD2|.|TRBV7-2
CASSLVGTGGGLSTDTQYF
TGTGCCAGCAGCTTAGTTGGGACTGGCGGGGGGCTTAGCACAGATACGCAGTATTTT
>TRBJ2-3|.|few|TRBV14
CASSQVPGDPTDTQYF
TGTGCCAGCAGCCAAGTGCCGGGGGACCCCACAGATACGCAGTATTTT
>TRBJ2-1|TRBD2|many|TRBV29-1
CSVDGGRGGTYNEQFF
TGCAGCGTTGACGGCGGGAGGGGAGGTACCTACAATGAGCAGTTCTTC
>TRBJ2-7|.|few|TRBV9
CASSSRQEITYEQYF
TGTGCCAGCAGTAGCCGACAGGAAATTACCTACGAGCAGTACTTC
>TRBJ2-5|TRBD2|.|TRBV7-8
CASSLALAGVNEQYF
TGTGCCAGCAGCTTAGCGCTAGCGGGGGTCAATGAGCAGTACTTC
>TRBJ2-7|TRBD2|.|TRBV18
CASSPGSGRTYEQYF
TGTGCCAGCTCACCCGGTAGCGGGAGGACGTACGAGCAGTACTTC
>TRBJ2-5|.|.|TRBV7-2
CASSLAPRARSEQYF
TGTGCCAGCAGCTTAGCCCCCCGGGCGAGAAGTGAGCAGTACTTC
>TRBJ2-3|.|.|TRBV5-1
CASILPEGGTQYF
TGCGCCAGCATTTTACCCGAGGGGGGTACGCAGTATTTT
>TRBJ2-1|.|.|TRBV27
CASSRRGDYNEQFF
TGTGCCAGCAGTCGCAGGGGTGACTACAATGAGCAGTTCTTC
>TRBJ1-1|.|.|TRBV5-1
CASSLHVNTEAFF
TGCGCCAGCAGCTTACATGTGAACACTGAAGCTTTCTTT
>TRBJ2-2|.|few|TRBV6-5
CASSYSTGITTTNTGELFF
TGTGCCAGCAGTTACTCGACCGGGATAACGACAACGAACACCGGGGAGCTGTTTTTT
>TRBJ1-4|.|few|TRBV6-5
CASSYYQGGFEKLFF
TGTGCCAGCAGTTACTACCAGGGTGGCTTTGAAAAACTGTTTTTT
>TRBJ1-2|.|.|TRBV9
CASSPSGDGYTF
TGTGCCAGCAGCCCAAGCGGTGATGGCTACACCTTC
>TRBJ1-2|.|.|TRBV13
CASSVAGRSSYGYTF
TGTGCCAGCAGCGTGGCGGGACGATCCAGCTATGGCTACACCTTC
>TRBJ2-5|TRBD2|.|TRBV6-2/TRBV6-3
CAGSYSMGEGGTSGAYEQYF
TGTGCCGGCAGTTACTCGATGGGGGAAGGAGGGACTAGCGGAGCTTATGAGCAGTACTTC
>TRBJ1-2|.|.|TRBV7-9
CASSPARFNYGYTF
TGTGCCAGCAGCCCCGCGCGGTTTAACTATGGCTACACCTTC
>TRBJ2-5|.|.|TRBV20-1
CSARDTRYQETQYF
TGCAGTGCTAGAGATACGAGGTACCAAGAGACCCAGTACTTC
>TRBJ1-2|TRBD1|few|TRBV20-1
CSATDPGQGNYGYTF
TGCAGTGCTACAGACCCGGGACAGGGTAACTATGGCTACACCTTC
>TRBJ1-1|.|.|TRBV10-1
CASRNRENTEAFF
TGCGCCAGCAGAAACAGAGAGAACACTGAAGCTTTCTTT
>TRBJ1-5|.|.|TRBV25-1
CTSSPGRQHF
TGTACCAGCAGTCCGGGACGACAGCATTTT
>TRBJ2-3|.|many|TRBV30
CAWTMTSDTQYF
TGTGCCTGGACTATGACCTCAGATACGCAGTATTTT
>TRBJ2-7|.|few|TRBV7-9
CASSLGVGRLVAEQYF
TGTGCCAGCAGCTTAGGTGTAGGGAGGCTAGTGGCCGAGCAGTACTTC
>TRBJ2-3|TRBD1|few|TRBV7-2
CASSTGTGVTDTQYF
TGTGCCAGCAGCACCGGGACAGGGGTTACAGATACGCAGTATTTT
>TRBJ1-1|.|few|TRBV29-1
CSVAAGADTEAFF
TGCAGCGTTGCGGCCGGAGCGGACACTGAAGCTTTCTTT
>TRBJ2-1|.|.|TRBV5-5
CASSMSSNTYNEQFF
TGTGCCAGCAGCATGAGTAGCAACACCTACAATGAGCAGTTCTTC
>TRBJ2-3|.|few|TRBV11-2
CASSLDGRSTDTQYF
TGTGCCAGCAGCTTAGACGGGAGAAGCACAGATACGCAGTATTTT
>TRBJ2-1|.|.|TRBV6-2/TRBV6-3
CASGNLRDSLYNEQFF
TGTGCCAGCGGCAACCTCCGGGACTCTCTCTACAATGAGCAGTTCTTC
>TRBJ2-7|.|.|TRBV20-1
CSARQGGSYEQYF
TGCAGTGCTCGACAGGGAGGCTCCTACGAGCAGTACTTC
>TRBJ2-4|TRBD2|many|TRBV7-2
CASSRNQGGVVNIQYF
TGTGCCAGCAGCCGCAACCAGGGAGGGGTCGTGAACATTCAGTACTTC
>TRBJ2-7|TRBD2|.|TRBV4-3
CASSQDPASGRYEQYF
TGCGCCAGCAGCCAAGACCCGGCTAGCGGGAGGTACGAGCAGTACTTC
>TRBJ2-7|.|few|TRBV5-1
CASRRTELRYEQYF
TGCGCCAGCAGAAGGACAGAGCTTCGGTACGAGCAGTACTTC
>TRBJ2-3|.|.|TRBV20-1
CSARDHQGRTDTQYF
TGCAGTGCTAGAGATCACCAGGGGCGAACAGATACGCAGTATTTT
>TRBJ2-3|.|.|TRBV24-1
CATSDLKQSTDTQYF
TGTGCCACCAGTGATTTGAAACAAAGCACAGATACGCAGTATTTT
>TRBJ2-2|.|few|TRBV20-1
CSVREHRRRTGELFF
TGCAGTGTCCGCGAACACCGAAGACGAACCGGGGAGCTGTTTTTT
>TRBJ2-1|TRBD2|.|TRBV24-1
CATSVGTSGRALSEQFF
TGTGCCACCAGTGTCGGGACTAGCGGGAGGGCCTTGAGTGAGCAGTTCTTC
>TRBJ2-5|TRBD2|.|TRBV20-1
CSAPVWTSAQETQYF
TGCAGTGCCCCCGTATGGACTAGCGCCCAAGAGACCCAGTACTTC
>TRBJ2-2|.|.|TRBV30
CAWSTGVGTGELFF
TGTGCCTGGAGTACCGGGGTCGGAACCGGGGAGCTGTTTTTT
>TRBJ1-2|.|few|TRBV6-1
CASRLGMGGYTF
TGTGCCAGCAGATTGGGGATGGGGGGCTACACCTTC
>TRBJ2-2|TRBD2|few|TRBV7-2
CASSTRLAGISFGELFF
TGTGCCAGCAGCACCCGACTAGCGGGAATTAGTTTCGGGGAGCTGTTTTTT